The 7 T cell receptor beta chains presented below share a single source sample, sequenced in a study of blood T cell repertoires in COVID-19. Sequencing used immunoSEQ multiplex PCR; TCRdb keeps in-frame clones, though not all of them. The sample carries roughly 9,900 clones, 80% to 90% recorded once. The sequenced sample consisted of peripheral blood. The receptor source for this set is a man between 60 and 70 years old with active COVID-19.

The chain is built from TRBV7-8 and TRBJ2-7, with D possibly TRBD2 on 6 matching bases. CDR1 and CDR2 (germline): SGHVS, FQNEAQ. This CDR3 region has 18 residues. V was shortened by 2 bases and J by 2 bases, with 22 bases between the two germline ends. The CDR3 here is CASSLRFRGGTPPYEQYF. Here the CDR3 DNA reads TGTGCCAGCAGCTTAAGGTTTAGAGGAGGGACCCCCCCCTACGAGCAGTACTTC.

This clone showed up just a few times. The chain combines TRBV6-5 with TRBJ1-6, with D possibly matching TRBD1 (6 bases). The CDR3 loop spans 14 amino acids. From germline, CDR1 is MNHEY and CDR2 SVGAGI. The V and J ends lost 1 base and 10 bases respectively, with 11 bases between them. The DNA for the CDR3 is TGTGCCAGCAGTTACTACCAGAGGGGGTCACCCCTCCACTTT. Translating gives CASSYYQRGSPLHF.

The count of this clone is one. The chain carries TRBV12-3 or TRBV12-4 and TRBJ2-5; D is uncertain. This CDR3 region has 11 residues. Trimming stripped 5 bases from V and 2 bases from J, with 3 bases between. The CDR3 region is CASSIQETQYF. In DNA, the CDR3 is TGTGCCAGCAGTATACAAGAGACCCAGTACTTC.

This clone was observed a few times. The rearrangement uses TRBV6-5 and TRBJ2-7; D may be TRBD1 (5 bases). The CDR3 covers 14 residues. Per the germline V gene, CDR1 is MNHEY and CDR2 is SVGAGI. V shed 6 bases and J shed 0 bases, with 12 bases lying between them. The CDR3 DNA sequence: TGTGCCAGCAGGACAGCCTTTTACTCCTACGAGCAGTACTTC. This gives the protein CASRTAFYSYEQYF.

The rearrangement links TRBV5-8 to TRBJ1-1; D may be TRBD1 (6 bases). The CDR3 is 14 amino acids. The germline gives CDR1 SGHTS, CDR2 YDEGEE. The V end was cut by 3 bases, the J end by 8 bases, with 17 bases between. This CDR3 reads CASSWGRGRSEAFF. In DNA, the CDR3 is TGTGCCAGCAGCTGGGGCAGGGGAAGGTCGGAAGCTTTCTTT.

The chain carries TRBV7-9 and TRBJ2-1; 10 bases agree with TRBD2. J was trimmed by 3 bases and V by 5 bases; bases with no gene match: 4. The CDR3 extends over 15 amino acids. The germline V gene has CDR1 SEHNR and CDR2 FQNEAQ (reference sequence). Here the CDR3 DNA reads TGTGCCAGCAGCCTGGCTAGCGGGGGCTACAATGAGCAGTTCTTC. Translated: CASSLASGGYNEQFF.

J is TRBJ2-3 and V is TRBV5-1; no firm D call. CDR1 is SGHRS and CDR2 is YFSETQ in the germline V gene. The CDR3 has 14 amino acids. Trimming left V 4 bases short and J 0 bases short, with 9 bases between. The CDR3 here is CASSPDTSTDTQYF. DNA of the CDR3: TGCGCCAGCAGCCCTGACACAAGCACAGATACGCAGTATTTT.